Each of the 10 T cell receptor beta chains below was sequenced from the same sample in a study of blood T cell repertoires in COVID-19. Profiled with immunoSEQ multiplex PCR; TCRdb holds only in-frame clones, not every one. The table includes 300,000 to 400,000 clones, about 87% detected once. The specimen was peripheral blood. The receptors were sampled from a woman aged 25-40 years with COVID-19, enrolled during active disease.

The chain couples TRBV4-2 to TRBJ1-5; tentatively, D is TRBD1 (6 bases). The CDR3 runs 15 residues. The V end was cut by 3 bases, the J end by 5 bases, with 14 bases between. CDR1 is LGHNA and CDR2 is YNFKEQ in the germline V gene. The CDR3 DNA reads as TGTGCCAGCAGCCATGCGTACAGGGTCGATCAGCCCCAGCATTTT. It specifies CASSHAYRVDQPQHF.

This sequence joins TRBV6-4 and TRBJ1-1, with D perhaps TRBD1 (6 bases). In germline, CDR1 is MRHNA, CDR2 SNTAGT. V lost 0 bases and J 7 bases, leaving 12 bases between the germline ends. The CDR3 is made up of 14 amino acids. CDR3 coding DNA: TGTGCCAGCAGTGACTCGGGACTAGGGGGTGAAGCTTTCTTT. Translated, it gives CASSDSGLGGEAFF.

In its sample, this clone was seen once. The V gene is TRBV4-1, the J gene TRBJ2-1, with 8 positions matching TRBD1. Germline loops: CDR1 MGHRA, CDR2 YSYEKL. V was clipped by 1 base and J by 4 bases; unmatched bases: 3. The CDR3 extends over 15 amino acids. CDR3 sequence: CASSQVQGGYNEQFF. The DNA of the CDR3 is TGCGCCAGCAGCCAAGTACAGGGGGGATACAATGAGCAGTTCTTC.

The chain recombines TRBV19 with TRBJ1-3; no firm D call. The CDR3 length is 15 residues. Germline V gene sequence: CDR1 LNHDA, CDR2 SQIVND (reference sequence). V was trimmed by 6 bases and J by 2 bases, leaving 14 bases between them. The CDR3 is CASSPILMPGNTIYF. The DNA for the CDR3 is TGTGCCAGTAGCCCCATCCTAATGCCTGGAAACACCATATATTTT.

This chain links TRBV3-1 (or the pseudogene TRBV3-2) with TRBJ1-5; D gene unclear. Trimming cost V 2 bases and J 9 bases, with 11 bases left between them. The CDR3 is 13 residues long. CDR1 LGHDT and CDR2 YNNKEL come from the germline V gene (reference sequence). The CDR3 sequence is CASSQSPSGPQHF. CDR3 bases: TGTGCCAGCAGCCAATCCCCTTCCGGGCCCCAGCATTTT.

The chain couples TRBV7-8 to TRBJ2-7; D is possibly TRBD1 (6 bases). In germline, CDR1 is SGHVS, CDR2 FQNEAQ. Deletions cut 5 bases from V and 7 bases from J, with 15 bases between. The CDR3 is 13 amino acids. The CDR3 protein is CASSPRGSLEQYF. DNA of the CDR3: TGTGCCAGCAGCCCCAGGGGTAGCTTGGAGCAGTACTTC. The whole variable domain, filled in from reference TRBV7-8 and TRBJ2-7, reads GAGVSQSPRYKVAKRGQDVALRCDPISGHVSLFWYQQALGQGPEFLTYFQNEAQLDKSGLPSDRFFAERPEGSVSTLKIQRTQQEDSAVYLCASSPRGSLEQYFGPGTRLTVT.

V gene TRBV18 combines with J gene TRBJ2-7; the D gene is possibly TRBD1 (5 bases). The CDR3 contains 15 residues. Trimming removed 2 bases at V and 0 bases at J, with 11 bases between. The germline gives CDR1 KGHSH, CDR2 LQKENI. As DNA, the CDR3 is TGTGCCAGCTCACCAGGCAGGGCAAGCTCCTACGAGCAGTACGTC. Its translation is CASSPGRASSYEQYV.

This chain links TRBV5-4 with TRBJ1-2, with TRBD1 matching over 7 bases. CDR1 and CDR2 (germline): SGHNT, YYREEE (reference sequence). J was trimmed by 5 bases and V by 3 bases; bases with no gene match: 4. This CDR3 is 13 amino acids long. As DNA, the CDR3 is TGTGCCAGCAGCTCCGGGACAGAGTATGGCTACACCTTC. Its protein product is CASSSGTEYGYTF.

This rearrangement joins TRBV28 to TRBJ1-6; D is possibly TRBD1 (5 bases). The CDR3 is 14 residues long. Trimming removed 8 bases from V and 9 bases from J, with 17 bases in between. Per germline, CDR1 MDHEN and CDR2 SYDVKM. For the CDR3, the DNA is TGTGCCAGCGGTTGGGCTCGGGGGGTTTCACCCCTCCACTTT. As protein: CASGWARGVSPLHF. Complete variable domain (other parts from reference TRBV28 and TRBJ1-6): DVKVTQSSRYLVKRTGEKVFLECVQDMDHENMFWYRQDPGLGLRLIYFSYDVKMKEKGDIPEGYSVSREKKERFSLILESASTNQTSMYLCASGWARGVSPLHFGNGTRLTVT.

This clone was counted a few times. The chain links TRBV7-9 to TRBJ2-5; D is possibly TRBD1 (6 bases). The CDR3 runs to 14 residues. The V end lost 5 bases, the J end lost 5 bases, and 15 bases lay between the germline ends. Germline CDR1 and CDR2: SEHNR and FQNEAQ (reference sequence). CDR3 sequence: CASSPGTIGETQYF. CDR3 DNA sequence: TGTGCCAGCAGCCCCGGGACAATCGGGGAGACCCAGTACTTC. The full variable domain, rest sourced from reference TRBV7-9 and TRBJ2-5, is DTGVSQNPRHKITKRGQNVTFRCDPISEHNRLYWYRQTLGQGPEFLTYFQNEAQLEKSRLLSDRFSAERPKGSFSTLEIQRTEQGDSAMYLCASSPGTIGETQYFGPGTRLLVL.